What follows is one TCR beta chain and its context. Antigen: not known. This sample is drawn from a study of CD8 T cells in ankylosing spondylitis. V gave up 4 bases and J gave up 2 bases; unmatched junction bases: 5. This CDR3 spans 15 amino acids. The V gene's germline CDR1 is MNHEY and CDR2 SVGAGI. Overall study results and limits: Among TCR beta sequences, a motif of several highly homologous variants appeared characteristic of ankylosing spondylitis blood. Reports say disease-linked clones showed up significantly more in matched ankylosing spondylitis synovial fluid.

TCRdb itself ran the 5' RACE reads through MiXCR, one entry per CDR3 protein. The repertoire holds 380,000 or so distinct CDR3 sequences, with approximately 22% as singletons. The chain is built from TRBV6-5 and TRBJ2-5; 9 bases align to TRBD1. This TCR was sampled from a male donor with ankylosing spondylitis or in good health (not recorded which). Material: blood, either unsorted or a sorted T cell fraction (not recorded which). The CDR3 protein is CASSFGTGSQETQYF. The CDR3 DNA reads TGTGCCAGCAGTTTCGGGACAGGGTCACAAGAGACCCAGTACTTC.